The 28 T cell receptor beta chains listed next were all sequenced from one sample in a study of blood T cell repertoires in COVID-19. This table comes from immunoSEQ multiplex PCR, and its TCRdb copy is limited to in-frame clones, with some not included. Altogether 210,000 or so clones are present, around 90% being singletons, with the ten largest covering roughly 3.7%. The material sequenced was PBMCs or T cells enriched from blood (not recorded which). These receptor sequences come from a woman in her 30s who had been exposed to COVID-19.

This sequence joins TRBV7-9 and TRBJ1-1; 10 nucleotides line up with TRBD1. J lost 2 bases, V lost 10 bases, and 10 bases had no gene match. The CDR3 length is 15 residues. Germline assignment: CDR1 SEHNR and CDR2 FQNEAQ (reference sequence). CDR3 bases: TGTGCCATCGCGCCGGGACAGGGGATCAACACTGAAGCTTTCTTT. Translated: CAIAPGQGINTEAFF.

The sample holds one count of this clone. The gene calls are TRBV11-2 and TRBJ1-2; 7 nucleotides agree with TRBD1. V lost 5 bases to trimming and J lost 8 bases; unmatched junction nucleotides: 8. Germline loops: CDR1 SGHAT, CDR2 FQNNGV. CDR3 size: 13 residues. As DNA, the CDR3 is TGTGCCAGCAGCATAACACAGGGGTGGGGCTACACCTTC. Its translation: CASSITQGWGYTF.

This clone showed up just once. The J gene is TRBJ2-6, the V gene TRBV27; D gene ambiguous. CDR1 is MNHEY and CDR2 is SMNVEV in the germline V gene (reference sequence). V lost 6 bases and J lost 0, with 6 bases in between. The CDR3 runs 14 residues. The CDR3 coding sequence is TGTGCCAGCAGACGGTTCTCTGGGGCCAACGTCCTGACTTTC. Residues: CASRRFSGANVLTF.

This rearrangement joins TRBV20-1 to TRBJ1-2; 8 bases agree with TRBD1. The CDR3 has 15 residues. After removal of 3 bases from V and 1 base from J, the junction contained 7 bases not matched to a gene. CDR1 DFQATT and CDR2 SNEGSKA come from the germline V gene (reference sequence). Written as DNA, the CDR3 is TGCAGTGCTAGTCAGGAGACAGGGGTTAACTATGGCTACACCTTC. Protein sequence: CSASQETGVNYGYTF.

The rearrangement uses TRBV14 and TRBJ1-5, with D maybe TRBD1 (5 bases). The CDR3 covers 19 residues. The germline gives CDR1 SGHDN, CDR2 FVKESK. Trimming pared 0 bases from V and 0 bases from J, leaving 18 bases between. CDR3 residues: CASSQDRRQLHYSNQPQHF. The CDR3, as DNA: TGTGCCAGCAGCCAAGATCGCCGACAGCTACATTATAGCAATCAGCCCCAGCATTTT.

This chain joins TRBV30 and TRBJ2-7; D gene uncertain. This CDR3 region has 13 residues. V gave up 4 bases and J gave up 2 bases, with 12 bases separating them. From germline, CDR1 is GTSNPN and CDR2 SVGIG (reference sequence). In nucleotides, the CDR3 is TGTGCCTGGAATCGAGATTCCCCCTACGAGCAGTACTTC. Translated, it gives CAWNRDSPYEQYF.

The CDR3 sequence is CASSPDRGEAFF. In nucleotides, the CDR3 is TGTGCCAGCAGTCCAGACAGGGGTGAAGCTTTCTTT. The chain uses TRBV27 and TRBJ1-1; the match to TRBD1 covers 8 bases. Germline CDR1 MNHEY, CDR2 SMNVEV (reference sequence). CDR3 length: 12 residues. With 5 bases clipped from V and 7 bases from J, the junction kept 3 bases outside the gene matches.

This clone was seen a few times. The rearrangement joins TRBV5-1 to TRBJ2-1; 12 bases match TRBD1. Germline V lookup: CDR1 SGHRS, CDR2 YFSETQ. This CDR3 is built from 16 residues. The V segment lost 4 bases and the J segment 9 bases; nucleotides outside the gene matches: 11. As DNA, the CDR3 is TGCGCCAGCAGCAAGACCGGGACAGGGGGCTCGGGTGAGCAGTTCTTC. The encoded protein is CASSKTGTGGSGEQFF.

This chain connects TRBV28 to TRBJ1-2; TRBD1 agrees at 12 bases. Germline trimming cut 3 bases from V and 4 bases from J; bases unmatched to any gene: 3. The germline V gene encodes CDR1 MDHEN and CDR2 SYDVKM. The CDR3 runs 15 residues. The CDR3: CASSLGQGAVYGYTF. In nucleotides, the CDR3 is TGTGCCAGCAGTTTGGGACAGGGGGCGGTCTATGGCTACACCTTC.

Here the CDR3 reads CASSSNYRDNRVKTGSYNEQFF. CDR3 in DNA: TGTGCCAGCAGTTCAAACTACCGGGACAACCGGGTAAAGACTGGCTCCTACAATGAGCAGTTCTTC. V usage is TRBV28 and J usage is TRBJ2-1; tentative D call: TRBD1 (6 bases). The CDR3 loop spans 22 amino acids. The germline gives CDR1 MDHEN, CDR2 SYDVKM. The V end was cut by 4 bases, the J end by 0 bases, with 31 bases between.

The chain has TRBV18 and TRBJ2-3, with TRBD2 identical over 8 bases. This CDR3 is built from 16 residues. V trimming: 3 bases; J trimming: 2 bases; junction bases outside the gene matches: 7. From germline, CDR1 is KGHSH and CDR2 LQKENI. In DNA form, the CDR3 reads TGTGCCAGCTCACCCGTAGCGGGGACAATCACAGATACGCAGTATTTT. As protein: CASSPVAGTITDTQYF.

This chain connects TRBV5-1 to TRBJ1-4; 7 bases match TRBD1. CDR1 is SGHRS, CDR2 YFSETQ, per germline. The CDR3 is made up of 14 amino acids. After removal of 9 bases from V and 10 bases from J, the junction contained 15 bases not matched to a gene. In DNA form, the CDR3 reads TGCGCCACTACGCTTGGGACAGAAGGAGGAAAACTGTTTTTT. Its translation: CATTLGTEGGKLFF.

The CDR3 DNA reads as TGCGCCAGCAGCTTGGTCCCCGGGGTGGGTGGTTGGGCTGCGAACACTGAAGCTTTCTTT. It encodes CASSLVPGVGGWAANTEAFF. The chain employs TRBV5-1 and TRBJ1-1; D is unclear. CDR1 is SGHRS and CDR2 is YFSETQ in the germline V gene. Trimming pared 0 bases from V and 1 base from J, leaving 25 bases between. CDR3 length equals 20 residues.

This clone is a singleton in its sample. This rearrangement joins TRBV27 to TRBJ1-4; perhaps TRBD1 as D (5 bases). This CDR3 is built from 14 residues. V lost 4 bases, J lost 4 bases, and 10 bases lay in between. Germline CDR1 MNHEY, CDR2 SMNVEV (reference sequence). CDR3 DNA sequence: TGTGCCAGCAGTTCTCCAGGGCGTAATGAAAAACTGTTTTTT. Protein product: CASSSPGRNEKLFF.

This chain joins TRBV5-1 and TRBJ2-7; tentative D call: TRBD1 (5 bases). The CDR3 consists of 16 residues. Germline V gives CDR1 SGHRS, CDR2 YFSETQ. Deletions cut 6 bases from V and 3 bases from J, with 22 bases between. The CDR3 loop reads CASTPYRGQGGYEQYF. The CDR3 nucleotides read TGCGCCAGCACCCCCTATAGGGGTCAGGGCGGCTACGAGCAGTACTTC. Together with reference TRBV5-1 and TRBJ2-7, the CDR3 gives the full variable domain: KAGVTQTPRYLIKTRGQQVTLSCSPISGHRSVSWYQQTPGQGLQFLFEYFSETQRNKGNFPGRFSGRQFSNSRSEMNVSTLELGDSALYLCASTPYRGQGGYEQYFGPGTRLTVT.

The gene calls are TRBV15 and TRBJ1-2; 7 nucleotides match TRBD1. V lost 0 bases, J lost 6 bases, and 1 base stayed unmatched. Germline values: CDR1 LNHNV, CDR2 YYDKDF (reference sequence). CDR3 length equals 13 residues. In DNA, the CDR3 is TGTGCCACCAGCAGAGATCAGGGGGATGGCTACACCTTC. It specifies CATSRDQGDGYTF.

The chain combines TRBV2 with TRBJ1-3, with D uncertain. This CDR3 comprises 14 residues. V was trimmed by 5 bases and J by 1 base, leaving 9 bases between them. Per germline, CDR1 SNHLY and CDR2 FYNNEI. CDR3 sequence: CASSLGSSGNTIYF. The CDR3 DNA follows: TGTGCCAGCAGTCTGGGCTCTTCTGGAAACACCATATATTTT.

The chain employs TRBV19 and TRBJ1-4, with D possibly TRBD1 on 6 matching bases. The CDR3 spans 15 residues. In germline, CDR1 is LNHDA, CDR2 SQIVND (reference sequence). V shed 5 bases and J shed 4 bases, with 14 bases lying between them. The CDR3 DNA is TGTGCCAGTAGTCCCCTGACAGGCGATAATGAAAAACTGTTTTTT. Its protein product is CASSPLTGDNEKLFF.

This clone was seen just once. The chain joins TRBV3-1 (or the pseudogene TRBV3-2) to TRBJ2-1; 11 bases match TRBD2. The germline V gene has CDR1 LGHDT and CDR2 YNNKEL (reference sequence). CDR3 size: 17 residues. The V and J ends lost 2 bases and 7 bases, in that order; junction bases with no gene match: 10. The CDR3 nucleotides are TGTGCCAGCAGCCAACCCCTACTAGCGGGAGAACATAATGAGCAGTTCTTC. Protein product: CASSQPLLAGEHNEQFF.

The V gene is TRBV5-4, the J gene TRBJ2-1; 12 bases fit TRBD2. The germline V gene has CDR1 SGHNT and CDR2 YYREEE (reference sequence). J was trimmed by 9 bases and V by 1 base; bases with no gene match: 2. This CDR3 spans 14 amino acids. CDR3 sequence reads: CASSLTSGRSEQFF. CDR3 coding DNA: TGTGCCAGCAGCTTGACTAGCGGGAGGAGTGAGCAGTTCTTC.

This clone was seen once. The chain joins TRBV28 to TRBJ1-5, with TRBD1 matching 8 bases. This CDR3 is 16 amino acids long. CDR1 is MDHEN and CDR2 is SYDVKM in the germline V gene. The V gene end was trimmed by 4 bases and the J gene end by 5 bases; junction bases not matched to a gene: 10. CDR3 amino acids: CASSYFTGGSYQPQHF. The CDR3 coding sequence is TGTGCCAGCAGTTATTTCACAGGGGGATCCTATCAGCCCCAGCATTTT.

The chain uses TRBV11-3 and TRBJ2-2; the match to TRBD1 covers 9 bases. This CDR3 has 14 residues. Germline CDR1 is SGHNT and CDR2 is YENEEA. J gave up 6 bases and V 5 bases, and 4 bases lay outside the gene matches. CDR3 coding DNA: TGTGCCAGCAGCCCCCGGACAGGGGCCGGGGAGCTGTTTTTT. Protein product: CASSPRTGAGELFF. The whole variable domain, remainder taken from reference TRBV11-3 and TRBJ2-2, is EAGVVQSPRYKIIEKKQPVAFWCNPISGHNTLYWYLQNLGQGPELLIRYENEEAVDDSQLPKDRFSAERLKGVDSTLKIQPAELGDSAVYLCASSPRTGAGELFFGEGSRLTVL.

This clone was seen once. This sequence joins TRBV19 and TRBJ2-7, with TRBD1 identical over 9 bases. This CDR3 is built from 14 residues. The V gene's germline CDR1 is LNHDA and CDR2 SQIVND (reference sequence). V shed 1 base and J 5 bases; nucleotides not matched to a gene: 3. In DNA form, the CDR3 reads TGTGCCAGTAGTATAGGGGGACAGGGCCACGAGCAGTACTTC. It codes for CASSIGGQGHEQYF.

In nucleotides, the CDR3 is TGTGCCAGCAGCCAATCGGGACAGGGGTGGGAAAAAGAAAAACTGTTTTTT. Translation: CASSQSGQGWEKEKLFF. This rearrangement joins TRBV14 to TRBJ1-4; 10 nucleotides align to TRBD1. The CDR3 consists of 17 residues. CDR1 SGHDN and CDR2 FVKESK come from the germline V gene. V lost 2 bases, J lost 8 bases, and 11 bases stayed unmatched.

This chain links TRBV28 with TRBJ2-7, with D tentatively TRBD1 (5 bases). This CDR3 region has 14 residues. V was cut by 6 bases and J by 2 bases, with 14 bases left in between. Germline V gene lookup returns CDR1 MDHEN and CDR2 SYDVKM. In nucleotides, the CDR3 is TGTGCCAGCAGCCCGACCAGGGCCCCCTACGAGCAGTACTTC. As protein: CASSPTRAPYEQYF.

The chain links TRBV2 to TRBJ2-7; 14 positions match TRBD2. The V segment lost 7 bases and the J segment 5 bases; nucleotides outside the gene matches: 4. Germline CDR1 SNHLY, CDR2 FYNNEI. The CDR3 extends over 14 amino acids. The CDR3 loop reads CASTLGLAGDEQYF. CDR3 nucleotide sequence: TGTGCCAGCACCCTGGGACTAGCGGGAGACGAGCAGTACTTC.

The chain combines TRBV19 with TRBJ1-4; weak D call: TRBD1 (5 bases). CDR1 is LNHDA and CDR2 is SQIVND in the germline V gene (reference sequence). The CDR3 loop spans 15 amino acids. V was pared by 5 bases and J by 3 bases, with 13 bases between. CDR3 region: CASSSSEGANEKLFF. As DNA, the CDR3 is TGTGCCAGTAGTTCGAGCGAAGGGGCTAATGAAAAACTGTTTTTT.

J is TRBJ2-1 and V is TRBV7-3; TRBD1 matches 7 bases. Germline V gene lookup returns CDR1 SGHTA and CDR2 FQGTGA. The CDR3 is 13 amino acids. V trimming: 5 bases; J trimming: 7 bases; junction bases outside the gene matches: 5. CDR3 sequence reads: CASSNRQGNEQFF. CDR3 bases: TGTGCCAGCAGCAATAGACAGGGTAATGAGCAGTTCTTC.